The rows below give T cell receptor beta chains drawn from one sample of a study of cytomegalovirus exposure and HLA in healthy donors. Assay: immunoSEQ multiplex PCR; the TCRdb copy retains only in-frame clones and omits some. The data show about 150,000 clones, over 70% seen once. The material sequenced was PBMCs. The origin of the receptors is a male donor in good health and CMV-seronegative. Each CDR3 is given without its conserved first and last residue.

v_gene: TRBV28
j_gene: TRBJ2-7
CDR3aa: ASSLRVREQY

v_gene: TRBV5-5
j_gene: TRBJ2-7
CDR3aa: ASSGDTRREQY

v_gene: TRBV6-6
j_gene: TRBJ1-1
CDR3aa: ASRKVSRNTEAF

v_gene: TRBV6-6
j_gene: TRBJ1-5
CDR3aa: ASSSGQGASNQPQH

v_gene: TRBV7-9
j_gene: TRBJ1-6
CDR3aa: ASSETTGAYNSPLH

v_gene: TRBV5-1
j_gene: TRBJ2-1
CDR3aa: ASSVTGVNEQF

v_gene: TRBV6-5
j_gene: TRBJ1-1
CDR3aa: ASSYSGGNTEAF

v_gene: TRBV5-1
j_gene: TRBJ1-2
CDR3aa: ASSLAGSGNYGYT

v_gene: TRBV18
j_gene: TRBJ2-7
CDR3aa: ASSGPLGTYEQY

v_gene: TRBV5-4
j_gene: .
CDR3aa: ASSLDRTYEQY

v_gene: TRBV25-1
j_gene: TRBJ2-1
CDR3aa: ASSVTRTSGEQF

v_gene: TRBV6-1
j_gene: TRBJ1-5
CDR3aa: ATGPQLQPQH

v_gene: TRBV18
j_gene: TRBJ2-2
CDR3aa: ASSRTGTGGTNTGELF

v_gene: TRBV27
j_gene: TRBJ1-4
CDR3aa: ASRETSALRLF

v_gene: TRBV5-1
j_gene: TRBJ2-7
CDR3aa: ASTQALTGQDEQY

v_gene: TRBV6-6
j_gene: TRBJ1-5
CDR3aa: ASSYSGGEPQH

v_gene: TRBV5-1
j_gene: TRBJ1-1
CDR3aa: ASSLVEGAGTEAF

v_gene: TRBV6-6
j_gene: TRBJ2-7
CDR3aa: ASTYSPGKAYEQY

v_gene: TRBV9
j_gene: TRBJ2-3
CDR3aa: ASSVEVAGPLSTDTQY

v_gene: TRBV6-6
j_gene: TRBJ2-1
CDR3aa: ASLHAGNEQF

v_gene: TRBV7-2
j_gene: TRBJ2-3
CDR3aa: ASTLWGADTQY

v_gene: TRBV5-6
j_gene: TRBJ2-3
CDR3aa: ASSIVAAGIQGAQY

v_gene: TRBV30
j_gene: TRBJ2-1
CDR3aa: AWTSGRTPYNEQF

v_gene: TRBV9
j_gene: TRBJ1-2
CDR3aa: ASSVSEGPYGYT

v_gene: TRBV2
j_gene: TRBJ2-3
CDR3aa: ASSPRLGGTDTQY

v_gene: TRBV20-1
j_gene: TRBJ2-1
CDR3aa: SAAGANEQF